Below, one T cell receptor beta chain is given with its context. Its target antigen remains unknown. No base quality information exists; no much larger clone differs at one position. The sample is drawn from a study of T cell repertoires in ileal Crohn's disease (dated by TCRdb to between 2019 and 2020). In terms of the full investigation: Median disease duration was about eight years, and around 35% of patients were identified as active smokers at the time of surgery. M6 samples consisted of neoterminal ileum biopsies collected during postoperative colonoscopy. The study was conducted in parallel with a multicentre cohort that was designed to identify predictors of early endoscopic recurrence following ileocolonic resection. All patients had surgery for a complication: stricturing disease in around 60% and penetrating disease in roughly 39%. Endoscopic postoperative recurrence was defined by a Rutgeerts score above i0. A total of roughly 170 mucosal samples from approximately 57 patients were sequenced, collected from several sites on the surgical specimen and at postoperative endoscopy. Roughly half of the patients were given postoperative therapy, with about 19 on anti-TNF agents and about 11 on thiopurines. TCR repertoire analysis was performed in a few dozen Crohn's disease patients drawn from a prospective multicentre cohort. What the work shows at the level of the full study, not this receptor alone: Compared with CD4 T cells, sorted CD8 T cells held more high-frequency clones, which suggests that the mucosal expansions were mostly CD8. Mucosal CD4 and CD8 T cells were sorted and sequenced only in a subgroup of patients, the size of which was not stated. Endoscopic recurrence was linked to a higher percentage of high-frequency clones at surgery, and recurrence occurred in every patient whose clonality exceeded 26.8% (18/57). Postoperative endoscopy was performed at varying times within the first year after surgery, with a median delay of about 6.9 months. A significantly higher proportion of clonal expansions was observed in active smokers at surgery than in non-smokers (about 25% vs 20%, p=0.02).

The meaning of the sample's time point label: neoterminal ileum biopsy at postoperative endoscopy, about 6 months after surgery. Eligible patients were adults with ileal or ileocolonic Crohn's disease who had an indication for ileocolonic resection. Whole ileal mucosal biopsies were kept frozen at -80 degrees C prior to DNA extraction. Genomic DNA was isolated from frozen whole biopsies using a TRizol-based method, and the DNA was quantified with a NanoDrop 2000 spectrophotometer. For commercial TCRB immunosequencing, about 0.45 micrograms of biopsy DNA were submitted for each sample. Adaptive Biotechnology amplified CDR3 regions from genomic DNA with a two-step multiplex PCR that controlled for amplification bias. The first PCR used primers for every V and J gene segment; the second PCR added barcodes and Illumina adapters. CDR3 libraries were sequenced using an Illumina instrument. In the paper's pipeline: Analysis combined the vendor-provided pipelines with custom analysis of raw data in R/Bioconductor under R version 3.3.0. Clonality, which ranges from 0 to 1, was calculated as the inverse of the normalised Shannon entropy across all productive clones. High-frequency clones were defined as the repertoire share of the top 100 clones, retaining only clones passing a 95% confidence test. The Simpson index measured repertoire diversity, and the Morisita-Horn index measured overlap between samples. TCRdb took this table from immuneACCESS and kept in-frame rearrangements with V and J called. Such tables lack part of the clones; where checked against another copy, unresolved V genes explain under half of the gap, and the rest is unexplained. Clone size and V and J calls were adopted from that table, with D and trimming inferred from the DNA. In this sample the table shows roughly 60,000 clones, approximately 91% of which occur a single time. The biggest ten clones account for around 2% of the sample.

Measured from the cysteine to the phenylalanine, the CDR3 is 15 residues long. The read is trimmed to its CDR3 DNA, 45 bases read in frame from base 1. Sequences MGHDK (CDR1) and SYGVNS (CDR2) are obtained from the germline V gene. From V the trimming removes 8 bases and from J it removes 8 bases, while the gene matches leave 14 bases of the junction unaccounted for. Sample: ileal tissue. The chain links TRBV25-1 with TRBJ1-4; TRBD1 matches 7 bases in the middle. The sequence was collected from an adult with Crohn's disease. The CDR3 corresponds to CASGEDSTGQEKLFF. Here is the DNA: TGTGCCAGCGGGGAGGATTCGACAGGGCAGGAAAAACTGTTTTTT.